The 20 T cell receptor beta chains presented below share a single source sample, sequenced in a study of radiotherapy plus CTLA-4 blockade in lung cancer. TCRdb's copy holds only in-frame clones and misses some; the assay was immunoSEQ multiplex PCR. The data show fewer than 45,000 clones, over 55% seen once. Specimen: peripheral blood, collected from a patient treated with radiotherapy plus ipilimumab. These receptors came from a human donor with non-small cell lung cancer who had stable disease on radiotherapy plus ipilimumab.

The V gene is TRBV5-1, the J gene TRBJ2-1; 9 bases agree with TRBD1. The V segment lost 0 bases and the J segment 6 bases; nucleotides outside the gene matches: 4. This CDR3 has 15 amino acids. Germline values: CDR1 SGHRS, CDR2 YFSETQ. The CDR3 loop is CASSLGDRGGNEQFF. CDR3 bases: TGCGCCAGCAGCTTGGGCGACAGGGGGGGCAATGAGCAGTTCTTC.

This clone was seen a single time. This sequence joins TRBV29-1 and TRBJ1-1, with a possible D match to TRBD1 (6 bases). Germline CDR1 is SQVTM and CDR2 is ANQGSEA. V lost 7 bases to trimming and J lost 4 bases, with 16 bases between them. There are 13 residues in the CDR3. CDR3 bases: TGCAGCGGCCGCCAGGGGTCGGGCACTGAAGCTTTCTTT. Encoded protein: CSGRQGSGTEAFF. Full variable domain (outside the CDR3, taken from reference TRBV29-1 and TRBJ1-1): SAVISQKPSRDICQRGTSLTIQCQVDSQVTMMFWYRQQPGQSLTLIATANQGSEATYESGFVIDKFPISRPNLTFSTLTVSNMSPEDSSIYLCSGRQGSGTEAFFGQGTRLTVV.

This chain links TRBV7-2 with TRBJ1-1; no clear D. Germline V lookup: CDR1 SGHTA, CDR2 FQGNSA. Trimming took off 6 bases at V and 1 base at J, with 15 bases between the two ends. CDR3 length equals 15 residues. CDR3 loop: CASRTTTVKNTEAFF. The CDR3 coding sequence is TGTGCCAGCAGAACTACTACGGTGAAGAACACTGAAGCTTTCTTT.

The V gene is TRBV5-1, the J gene TRBJ1-2, with 9 bases fitting TRBD1. The CDR3 extends over 16 amino acids. Germline V gives CDR1 SGHRS, CDR2 YFSETQ. V was clipped by 2 bases and J by 0 bases; unmatched bases: 5. The CDR3: CASSFGTGTPNYGYTF. CDR3 bases: TGCGCCAGCAGCTTTGGGACAGGGACACCTAACTATGGCTACACCTTC.

This clone was picked up a small number of times. The J gene is TRBJ2-2, the V gene TRBV30; 9 bases map to TRBD2. The CDR3 runs to 17 residues. Germline CDR1 is GTSNPN and CDR2 is SVGIG (reference sequence). The V segment lost 0 bases and the J segment 6 bases; nucleotides outside the gene matches: 11. CDR3 DNA: TGTGCCTGGAGTGTAAGACGCGGGGGGGCCAACGCCGGGGAGCTGTTTTTT. This codes for CAWSVRRGGANAGELFF.

The chain combines TRBV7-7 with TRBJ2-5, with 7 bases aligning to TRBD2. V lost 4 bases, J lost 5 bases, and 7 bases stayed unmatched. Germline V CDR1 and CDR2: SSHAT, FNYEAQ (reference sequence). The CDR3 sequence is 14 residues long. In DNA, the CDR3 is TGTGCCAGCAGCTCAGGAGCGGGATGGGAGACCCAGTACTTC. It translates to CASSSGAGWETQYF.

The V and J genes are TRBV30 and TRBJ1-2; 10 nucleotides align to TRBD1. CDR1 GTSNPN and CDR2 SVGIG come from the germline V gene (reference sequence). The CDR3 loop spans 16 amino acids. V lost 1 base to trimming and J lost 8 bases; unmatched junction nucleotides: 13. This chain's CDR3 is CAWSAIDRDRGGGYTF. The CDR3 DNA is TGTGCCTGGAGTGCAATAGACCGGGACAGGGGAGGCGGCTACACCTTC.

The J gene is TRBJ1-2, the V gene TRBV18; D is possibly TRBD1 (6 bases). Deletions cut 3 bases from V and 5 bases from J, with 10 bases between. The CDR3 totals 13 residues. The germline V gene has CDR1 KGHSH and CDR2 LQKENI. The CDR3 DNA sequence: TGTGCCAGCTCACCCCGGACAGAGTATGGCTACACCTTC. This encodes CASSPRTEYGYTF.

This clone has just a few counts. The chain joins TRBV7-8 to TRBJ1-5; D gene unclear. Germline V gene sequence: CDR1 SGHVS, CDR2 FQNEAQ. CDR3 size: 13 residues. With 0 bases removed from V and 7 bases from J, the gap between germline ends came to 7 bases. The CDR3 sequence is CASSLAVGQPQHF. In nucleotides, the CDR3 is TGTGCCAGCAGCTTAGCGGTGGGCCAGCCCCAGCATTTT.

The chain employs TRBV5-6 and TRBJ2-5; 9 nucleotides match TRBD1. Germline V lookup: CDR1 SGHDT, CDR2 YYEEEE. The CDR3 extends over 16 amino acids. V shed 4 bases, J shed 4 bases, and the junction held 11 bases outside the gene matches. This chain's CDR3 is CASSAVGTGRGETQYF. CDR3 bases: TGTGCCAGCAGCGCCGTCGGGACAGGGAGGGGAGAGACCCAGTACTTC.

V gene TRBV30 combines with J gene TRBJ1-5; D call uncertain. This CDR3 is 12 amino acids long. Deletions cut 1 base from V and 4 bases from J, with 5 bases between. CDR1 and CDR2 from the germline V gene are GTSNPN and SVGIG (reference sequence). The CDR3 coding sequence is TGTGCCTGGAGTGCTCGGAATCAGCCCCAGCATTTT. Amino acid sequence: CAWSARNQPQHF.

This chain links TRBV7-9 with TRBJ1-1; D is unclear. CDR1 SEHNR and CDR2 FQNEAQ come from the germline V gene (reference sequence). The CDR3 spans 16 residues. V was trimmed by 1 base and J by 3 bases, leaving 15 bases between them. CDR3 sequence reads: CASSLGQNDMDTEAFF. The CDR3 coding sequence is TGTGCCAGCAGCTTAGGGCAGAACGATATGGACACTGAAGCTTTCTTT.

The chain uses TRBV19 and TRBJ1-5; D not resolved. Trimming pared 2 bases from V and 3 bases from J, leaving 11 bases between. Germline V lookup: CDR1 LNHDA, CDR2 SQIVND (reference sequence). The CDR3 is made up of 15 amino acids. The CDR3 coding sequence is TGTGCCAGTAGTATAACGCAGGTTATCAATCAGCCCCAGCATTTT. Translating gives CASSITQVINQPQHF.

The CDR3 coding sequence is TGCGCCAGCAGCTTGGAGCAGGGGGCGCAAGGCTACACCTTC. Amino acid sequence: CASSLEQGAQGYTF. The V and J genes are TRBV5-1 and TRBJ1-2; TRBD1 aligns across 8 bases. V dropped 0 bases and J dropped 8; count of bases not matched to a gene: 6. CDR3 length: 14 amino acids. Germline V CDR1 and CDR2: SGHRS, YFSETQ.

The rearrangement joins TRBV5-1 to TRBJ2-1; perhaps TRBD1 as D (5 bases). V was trimmed by 4 bases and J by 6 bases, leaving 11 bases between them. Germline assignment: CDR1 SGHRS and CDR2 YFSETQ. The CDR3 has 13 amino acids. The CDR3 DNA follows: TGCGCCAGCAGCCGGGCCCAGGGCAATGAGCAGTTCTTC. Its protein product is CASSRAQGNEQFF.

On this clone itself: The junction and the germline gene differ at one end; a read error may be behind it. The gene calls are TRBV6-1 and TRBJ1-1; 9 bases align to TRBD1. CDR1 MNHNS and CDR2 SASEGT come from the germline V gene. The CDR3 is 14 amino acids. In DNA, the CDR3 is TGTGCCAGCAGAGAAGGACAGGGGTTCACTGAAGCTTTCTTT. Amino acids: CASREGQGFTEAFF.

The rearrangement joins TRBV19 to TRBJ2-1; TRBD2 might be the D (7 bases). The CDR3 length is 16 residues. The ends were cut back, 6 bases at V and 6 bases at J, with 21 bases in the middle. CDR1 is LNHDA, CDR2 SQIVND, per germline (reference sequence). CDR3 residues: CASSSNSKGGGNEQFF. CDR3 sequence (DNA): TGTGCCAGTAGCTCGAACTCAAAGGGGGGGGGCAATGAGCAGTTCTTC.

This clone was seen only a few times. The J gene is TRBJ2-2, the V gene TRBV2; the D gene is possibly TRBD1 (5 bases). The V gene's germline CDR1 is SNHLY and CDR2 FYNNEI. The CDR3 loop spans 15 amino acids. V was pared by 5 bases and J by 5 bases, with 15 bases between. The DNA for the CDR3 is TGTGCCAGCAGTTACGAACAGGCAGGAACCGGGGAGCTGTTTTTT. Translating gives CASSYEQAGTGELFF. The full variable domain, rest sourced from reference TRBV2 and TRBJ2-2, is EPEVTQTPSHQVTQMGQEVILRCVPISNHLYFYWYRQILGQKVEFLVSFYNNEISEKSEIFDDQFSVERPDGSNFTLKIRSTKLEDSAMYFCASSYEQAGTGELFFGEGSRLTVL.

V is TRBV10-3 and J is TRBJ2-1; weak D call: TRBD1 (6 bases). The V and J ends lost 4 bases and 3 bases respectively, with 22 bases between them. This CDR3 comprises 18 residues. Germline CDR1 is ENHRY and CDR2 is SYGVKD. DNA for the CDR3: TGTGCCATCAGTGCCCAGGGGAAAAGTAGGGGCAGCTACAATGAGCAGTTCTTC. Residues: CAISAQGKSRGSYNEQFF.

The chain combines TRBV11-2 with TRBJ2-3; TRBD1 is a possible D gene (6 bases). Trimming removed 1 base at V and 1 base at J, with 12 bases between. The CDR3 has 16 residues. CDR1 is SGHAT, CDR2 FQNNGV, per germline. The CDR3 DNA reads TGTGCCAGCAGCTTAGTAGGGGACATCGGCACAGATACGCAGTATTTT. Protein product: CASSLVGDIGTDTQYF.